Listed below are T cell receptor beta chains from one sample, sequenced in a study of shared clonotypes between healthy human individuals. The table came from immunoSEQ multiplex PCR; TCRdb's copy has only in-frame clones and leaves some out. The sample has millions of clones; roughly 92% are singletons. The sample consisted of naive CD4+ T cells sorted from blood. All receptors come from a man younger than 35 in good health. The CDR3 runs from the conserved cysteine through the conserved F or W. The D gene is left open where the match is weak. Clone size is stated in some rows and not others, as once, few, many or a class when expanded.

. TRBJ2-5 TRBV7-8 TRBD2 CASSGGTSGITQYF TGTGCCAGCAGCGGAGGGACTAGCGGGATTACCCAGTACTTC
. TRBJ2-5 TRBV5-4 . CASSLAHPIFGIETQYF TGTGCCAGCAGCTTGGCCCATCCTATCTTCGGGATAGAGACCCAGTACTTC
. TRBJ2-7 TRBV30 TRBD2 CAWAAGDSYEQYF TGTGCCTGGGCCGCGGGAGACTCCTACGAGCAGTACTTC
. TRBJ2-5 TRBV5-6 . CASSQVGRETQYF TGTGCCAGCAGCCAGGTGGGGAGGGAGACCCAGTACTTC
once TRBJ1-2 TRBV2 . CASRAGTQLRYGYTF TGTGCCAGCAGGGCCGGGACCCAGCTGCGGTATGGCTACACCTTC
. TRBJ1-5 TRBV4-1 TRBD1 CASSQDRGITGGNQPQHF TGCGCCAGCAGCCAAGATCGGGGCATTACAGGGGGGAATCAGCCCCAGCATTTT
. TRBJ1-1 TRBV4-1 . CASSQAEALNTEAFF TGCGCCAGCAGCCAAGCGGAGGCCTTGAACACTGAAGCTTTCTTT
. TRBJ1-5 TRBV19 . CASSTGSNQPQHF TGTGCCAGTAGCACAGGAAGCAATCAGCCCCAGCATTTT
. TRBJ2-5 TRBV5-4 . CASSLAGVETQYF TGTGCCAGCAGCCTTGCAGGGGTTGAGACCCAGTACTTC
. TRBJ2-3 TRBV5-1 . CASSLDSVTDTQYF TGCGCCAGCAGCTTGGATTCAGTCACAGATACGCAGTATTTT
. TRBJ2-1 TRBV6-5 . CASSYDYYNEQFF TGTGCCAGCAGTTATGACTACTACAATGAGCAGTTCTTC
. TRBJ2-1 TRBV5-6 . CASSPRDFLYNEQFF TGTGCCAGCAGCCCCCGGGACTTCCTGTACAATGAGCAGTTCTTC
. TRBJ1-4 TRBV19 . CASSALQATNEKLFF TGTGCCAGTAGTGCCCTACAGGCAACTAATGAAAAACTGTTTTTT
. TRBJ2-3 TRBV9 . CASSAREQSTDTQYF TGTGCCAGCAGCGCCCGAGAACAGAGCACAGATACGCAGTATTTT
. TRBJ2-7 TRBV7-3 . CASSLMEGGEQYF TGTGCCAGCAGCCTGATGGAAGGAGGCGAGCAGTACTTC
once TRBJ2-2 TRBV4-1 TRBD2 CASSHLGLAGGTGELFF TGCGCCAGCAGCCACCTCGGACTAGCGGGAGGTACCGGGGAGCTGTTTTTT
. TRBJ2-1 TRBV11-2 TRBD2 CASTISGGRREQFF TGTGCCAGCACGATTAGCGGGGGGCGGCGTGAGCAGTTCTTC
. TRBJ2-7 TRBV7-2 . CASSLGMYSGSREQYF TGTGCCAGCAGCTTAGGCATGTACTCGGGGTCGAGGGAGCAGTACTTC
. TRBJ2-3 TRBV19 TRBD2 CASSIGLAGGTDTQYF TGTGCCAGTAGTATTGGACTAGCGGGAGGCACAGATACGCAGTATTTT
once TRBJ2-1 TRBV5-6 TRBD2 CASSLLGLAGGLNEQFF TGTGCCAGCAGCTTACTAGGACTAGCGGGAGGGTTGAATGAGCAGTTCTTC
. TRBJ2-7 TRBV5-6 TRBD2 CASSLAGGGNYEQYF TGTGCCAGCAGCTTGGCCGGCGGGGGGAACTACGAGCAGTACTTC
. TRBJ2-3 TRBV11-2 TRBD1 CASSLGQGADTQYF TGTGCCAGCAGCCTCGGACAGGGGGCAGATACGCAGTATTTT
. TRBJ2-3 TRBV6-5 TRBD2 CASRGGLALGTQYF TGTGCCAGCAGGGGGGGACTAGCGTTAGGTACGCAGTATTTT
. TRBJ1-2 TRBV5-1 TRBD1 CASSKTGEWNYGYTF TGCGCCAGCAGCAAAACAGGGGAGTGGAACTATGGCTACACCTTC
. TRBJ2-5 TRBV6-5 . CASWRARETQYF TGTGCCAGCTGGAGAGCTAGAGAGACCCAGTACTTC
once TRBJ2-3 TRBV5-4 . CASSIGHITDTQYF TGTGCCAGCAGCATCGGACACATCACAGATACGCAGTATTTT
. TRBJ1-1 TRBV28 . CASKFWENTEAFF TGTGCCAGCAAATTCTGGGAGAACACTGAAGCTTTCTTT
. TRBJ1-3 TRBV6-6 . CASRATSGNTIYF TGTGCCAGCAGGGCCACCTCCGGAAACACCATATATTTT
. TRBJ2-1 TRBV14 TRBD2 CASSQDSLAGPVYNEQFF TGTGCCAGCAGCCAAGACTCACTAGCGGGACCAGTCTACAATGAGCAGTTCTTC
. TRBJ2-3 TRBV1 . CTSSQDPSGVTDTQYF TGCACCAGCAGCCAAGATCCTAGCGGGGTCACAGATACGCAGTATTTT
. TRBJ2-5 TRBV11-3 . CASSIGGGSQETQYF TGTGCCAGCAGTATTGGGGGGGGCTCACAAGAGACCCAGTACTTC
. TRBJ2-4 TRBV7-8 TRBD2 CASSLAPTSGKNIQYF TGTGCCAGCAGCTTAGCCCCGACTAGCGGAAAAAACATTCAGTACTTC
. TRBJ2-2 TRBV30 TRBD1 CAGGTGGKDTGELFF TGTGCCGGCGGGACAGGGGGTAAGGACACCGGGGAGCTGTTTTTT
. TRBJ2-7 TRBV5-6 . CASRYGAYEQYF TGTGCCAGCAGGTACGGAGCCTACGAGCAGTACTTC
. TRBJ1-1 TRBV15 . CATSRLRSNTEAFF TGTGCCACCAGCAGACTACGATCGAACACTGAAGCTTTCTTT
. TRBJ1-1 TRBV5-1 . CASSLTPENTEAFF TGCGCCAGCAGCTTGACTCCAGAGAACACTGAAGCTTTCTTT
. TRBJ1-1 TRBV6-6 . CASSYGQRNTEAFF TGTGCCAGCAGTTACGGGCAGAGGAACACTGAAGCTTTCTTT
. TRBJ1-3 TRBV10-3 . CAIRIQGTSGNTIYF TGTGCCATCAGAATACAGGGTACCTCTGGAAACACCATATATTTT
. TRBJ1-2 TRBV29-1 . CSVEPVGPNYGYTF TGCAGCGTTGAGCCCGTTGGACCCAACTATGGCTACACCTTC
. TRBJ2-7 TRBV19 . CASKSDRSSYEQYF TGTGCCAGTAAATCTGACAGGAGCTCCTACGAGCAGTACTTC
. TRBJ1-3 TRBV6-5 . CASSYSSVSGNTIYF TGTGCCAGCAGTTACTCGTCCGTCTCTGGAAACACCATATATTTT
. TRBJ2-7 TRBV6-1 . CASLGGHEQYF TGTGCCAGCCTTGGGGGCCACGAGCAGTACTTC
. TRBJ2-5 TRBV2 . CASKEAEETQYF TGTGCCAGCAAAGAGGCTGAGGAGACCCAGTACTTC
. TRBJ2-3 TRBV7-9 . CASSLVGESLDTQYF TGTGCCAGCAGCTTAGTGGGGGAGTCTCTGGATACGCAGTATTTT
. TRBJ2-2 TRBV5-4 TRBD2 CAIRLANYGELFF TGTGCCATCCGACTAGCGAACTACGGGGAGCTGTTTTTT
once TRBJ2-7 TRBV9 TRBD2 CASSRLAGGHEQYF TGTGCCAGCAGCCGACTAGCGGGGGGCCACGAGCAGTACTTC
. TRBJ2-3 TRBV11-2 . CASSLDVADTQYF TGTGCCAGCAGCTTAGACGTGGCAGATACGCAGTATTTT
. TRBJ1-6 TRBV6-4 . CASRDDRNNSPLHF TGTGCCAGCAGGGACGACAGGAACAATTCACCCCTCCACTTT
. TRBJ1-5 TRBV2 . CASSPLDTAGPQHF TGTGCCAGCAGTCCACTAGATACCGCGGGGCCCCAGCATTTT
. TRBJ2-7 TRBV20-1 . CSAVGGEQYF TGCAGTGCCGTCGGTGGGGAGCAGTACTTC
. TRBJ2-2 TRBV6-5 . CASSYRPGELFF TGTGCCAGCAGTTACAGGCCCGGGGAGCTGTTTTTT
. TRBJ1-4 TRBV6-1 . CASSDVQVANEKLFF TGTGCCAGCAGTGACGTACAGGTGGCTAATGAAAAACTGTTTTTT
many TRBJ1-1 TRBV28 . CASSQPGGLFRMNTEAFF TGTGCCAGCAGCCAGCCTGGGGGGCTGTTTCGGATGAACACTGAAGCTTTCTTT
. TRBJ1-1 TRBV23-1 . CASSQVPERGGTEAFF TGCGCCAGCAGTCAAGTTCCTGAGAGGGGAGGGACTGAAGCTTTCTTT